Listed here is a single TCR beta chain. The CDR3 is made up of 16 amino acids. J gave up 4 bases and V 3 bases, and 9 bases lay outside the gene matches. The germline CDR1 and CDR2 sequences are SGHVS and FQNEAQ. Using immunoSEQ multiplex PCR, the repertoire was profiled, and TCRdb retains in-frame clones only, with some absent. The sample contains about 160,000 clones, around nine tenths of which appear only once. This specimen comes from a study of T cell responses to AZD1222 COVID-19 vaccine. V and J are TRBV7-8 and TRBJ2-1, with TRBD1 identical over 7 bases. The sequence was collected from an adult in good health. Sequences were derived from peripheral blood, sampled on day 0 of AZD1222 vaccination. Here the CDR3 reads CASSLTGQWVYNEQFF. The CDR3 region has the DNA TGTGCCAGCAGCTTGACGGGACAGTGGGTTTACAATGAGCAGTTCTTC.